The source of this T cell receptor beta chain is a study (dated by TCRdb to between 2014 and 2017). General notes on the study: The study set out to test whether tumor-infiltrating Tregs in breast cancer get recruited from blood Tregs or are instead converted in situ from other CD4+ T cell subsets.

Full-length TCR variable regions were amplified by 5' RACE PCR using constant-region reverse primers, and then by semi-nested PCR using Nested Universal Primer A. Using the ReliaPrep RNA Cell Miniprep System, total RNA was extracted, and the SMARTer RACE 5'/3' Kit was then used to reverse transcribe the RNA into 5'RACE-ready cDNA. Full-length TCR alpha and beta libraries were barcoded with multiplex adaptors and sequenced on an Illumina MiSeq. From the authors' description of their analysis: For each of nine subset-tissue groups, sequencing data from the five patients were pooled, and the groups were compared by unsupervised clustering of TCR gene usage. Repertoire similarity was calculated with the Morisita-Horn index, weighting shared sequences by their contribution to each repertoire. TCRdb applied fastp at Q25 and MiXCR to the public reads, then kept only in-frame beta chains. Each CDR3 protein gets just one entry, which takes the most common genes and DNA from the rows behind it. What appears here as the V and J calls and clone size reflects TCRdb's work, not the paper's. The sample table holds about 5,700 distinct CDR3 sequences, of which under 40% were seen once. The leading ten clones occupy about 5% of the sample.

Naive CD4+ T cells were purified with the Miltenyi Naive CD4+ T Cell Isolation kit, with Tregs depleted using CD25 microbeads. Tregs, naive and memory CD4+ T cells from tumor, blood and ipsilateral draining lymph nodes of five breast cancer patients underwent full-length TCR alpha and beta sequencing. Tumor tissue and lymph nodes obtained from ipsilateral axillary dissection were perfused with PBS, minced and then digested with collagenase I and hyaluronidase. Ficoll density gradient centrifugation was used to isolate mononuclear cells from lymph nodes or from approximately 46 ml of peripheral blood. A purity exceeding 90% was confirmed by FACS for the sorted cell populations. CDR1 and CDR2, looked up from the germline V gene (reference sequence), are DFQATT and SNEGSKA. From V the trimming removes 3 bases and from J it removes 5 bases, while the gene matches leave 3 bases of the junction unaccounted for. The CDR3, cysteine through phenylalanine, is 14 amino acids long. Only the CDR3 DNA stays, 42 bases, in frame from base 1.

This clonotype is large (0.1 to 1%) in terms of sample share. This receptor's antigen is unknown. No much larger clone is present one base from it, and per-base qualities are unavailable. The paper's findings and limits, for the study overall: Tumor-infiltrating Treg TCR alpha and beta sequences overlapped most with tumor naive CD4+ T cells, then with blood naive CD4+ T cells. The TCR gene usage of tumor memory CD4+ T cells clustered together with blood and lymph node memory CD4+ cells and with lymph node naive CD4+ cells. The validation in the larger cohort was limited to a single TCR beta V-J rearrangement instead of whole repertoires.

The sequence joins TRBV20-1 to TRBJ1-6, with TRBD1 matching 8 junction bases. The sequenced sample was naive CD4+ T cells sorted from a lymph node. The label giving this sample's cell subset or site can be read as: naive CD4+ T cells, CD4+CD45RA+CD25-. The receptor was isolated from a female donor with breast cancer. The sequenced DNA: TGCAGTGCTAGTGACAGGGGCCATAATTCACCCCTCCACTTT. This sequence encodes CSASDRGHNSPLHF.